The source of this TCR beta chain is a study of monozygotic twins with inflammatory bowel disease. Findings and limits, study-wide: For IBD patients, clonotypes shared with others were fewer than for healthy twins, especially with disease activity.

Regarding this clonotype: What it binds is not known.

Every sample had its cDNA made across eight separate reactions. Through template switching, UMIs that included a 6-nucleotide sample barcode were added. Reanalyzing the 5' RACE reads, TCRdb keeps one entry per CDR3 protein, without DNA. The listing contains tens of thousands of distinct CDR3 sequences. Collection of an approximately 2.6 ml blood sample took place per donor. The clonotype originates from a human donor with ulcerative colitis or Crohn's disease, or a healthy co-twin of an affected twin (not recorded which). The sequenced sample consisted of blood.

CDR3 sequence reads: CASSFNRNEKLFF. This chain joins TRBV5-1 and TRBJ1-4; checking the TCRdb D call of TRBD1 is not possible without DNA. Germline values: CDR1 SGHRS, CDR2 YFSETQ. This CDR3 contains 13 residues.